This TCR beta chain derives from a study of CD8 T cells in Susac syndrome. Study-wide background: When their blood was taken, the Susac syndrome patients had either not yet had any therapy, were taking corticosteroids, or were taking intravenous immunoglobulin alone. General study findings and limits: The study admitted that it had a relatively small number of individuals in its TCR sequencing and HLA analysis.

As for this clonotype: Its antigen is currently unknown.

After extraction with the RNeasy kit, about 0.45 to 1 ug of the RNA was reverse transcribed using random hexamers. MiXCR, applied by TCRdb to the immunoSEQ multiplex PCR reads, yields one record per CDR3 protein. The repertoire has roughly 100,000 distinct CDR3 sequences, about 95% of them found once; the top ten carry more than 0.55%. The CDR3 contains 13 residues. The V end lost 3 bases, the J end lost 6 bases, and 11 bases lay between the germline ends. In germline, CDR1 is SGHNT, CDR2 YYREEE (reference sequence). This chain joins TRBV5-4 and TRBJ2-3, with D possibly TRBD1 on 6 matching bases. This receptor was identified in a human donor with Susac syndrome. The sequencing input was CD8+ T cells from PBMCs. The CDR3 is CASSSTGGDTQYF. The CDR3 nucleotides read TGTGCCAGCAGCTCGACAGGAGGCGATACGCAGTATTTT.